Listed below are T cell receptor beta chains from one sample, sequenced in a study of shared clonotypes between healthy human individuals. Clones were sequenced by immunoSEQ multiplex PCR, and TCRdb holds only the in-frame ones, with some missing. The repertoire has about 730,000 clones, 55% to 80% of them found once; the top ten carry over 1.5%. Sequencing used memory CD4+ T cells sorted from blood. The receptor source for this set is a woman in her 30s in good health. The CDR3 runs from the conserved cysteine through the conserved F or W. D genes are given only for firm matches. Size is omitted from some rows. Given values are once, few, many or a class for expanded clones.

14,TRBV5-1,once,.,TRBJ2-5,TGCGCCAGCAGCCCCTGGGGGTCCGCCGAGACCCAGTACTTC,CASSPWGSAETQYF
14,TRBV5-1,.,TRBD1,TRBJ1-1,TGCGCCAGCAGCTTGGAAGGCAGGGGGACAGAGGCTTTCTTT,CASSLEGRGTEAFF
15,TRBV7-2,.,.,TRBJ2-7,TGTGCCAGCAGCAGGACTAGGGGGGGAGGCAACGAGCAGTACTTC,CASSRTRGGGNEQYF
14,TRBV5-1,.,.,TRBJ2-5,TGCGCCAGCAGCTTGGGACACGAAAACCCGACCCAGTACTTC,CASSLGHENPTQYF
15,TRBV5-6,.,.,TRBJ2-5,TGTGCCAGCAGCTTGAGGGTACAGGGAGGAGAGACCCAGTACTTC,CASSLRVQGGETQYF
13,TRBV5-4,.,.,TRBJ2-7,TGTGCCAGCAGACGGCAGGGGCAACGGGAGCAGTACTTC,CASRRQGQREQYF
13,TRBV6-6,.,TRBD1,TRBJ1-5,TGTGCCAGCAGCAGGGGGGCCAATCAGCCCCAGCATTTT,CASSRGANQPQHF
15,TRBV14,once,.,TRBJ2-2,TGTGCCAGCAGCCACAAAGGCCTCTTCACCGGGGAGCTGTTTTTT,CASSHKGLFTGELFF
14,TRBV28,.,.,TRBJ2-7,TGTGCCAGCATAGGGGGAATTCTTTCCTACGAGCAGTACTTC,CASIGGILSYEQYF
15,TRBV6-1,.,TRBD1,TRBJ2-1,TGTGCCAGCAGTGAATTCCTCCAGGGGGCGAGTGAGCAGTTCTTC,CASSEFLQGASEQFF
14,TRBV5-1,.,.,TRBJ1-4,TGCGCCAGCAGCGAGTGGGCAACTAATGAAAAACTGTTTTTT,CASSEWATNEKLFF
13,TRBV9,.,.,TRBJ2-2,TGTGCCAGCAGCGTAGCCCCCTCCGGGGAGCTGTTTTTT,CASSVAPSGELFF
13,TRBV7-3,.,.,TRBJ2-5,TGTGCCAGCAGCTTAACATTAGGGGAGACCCAGTACTTC,CASSLTLGETQYF
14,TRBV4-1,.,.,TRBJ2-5,TGCGCCAGCAGCCAAGGGACTTCCAGAGACACCCAGTACTTC,CASSQGTSRDTQYF
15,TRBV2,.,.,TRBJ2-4,TGTGCCAGCAGGGGTCCACCTACAGCCAAAAACATTCAGTACTTC,CASRGPPTAKNIQYF
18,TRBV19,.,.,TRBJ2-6,TGTGCCAGTAGTATAGTTGGCAGCCAAACCTCTGGGGCCAACGTCCTGACTTTC,CASSIVGSQTSGANVLTF
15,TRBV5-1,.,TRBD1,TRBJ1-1,TGCGCCAGCAGCTTGGGGGACAGGGATTCCCCTGAAGCTTTCTTT,CASSLGDRDSPEAFF
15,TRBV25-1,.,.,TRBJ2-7,TGTGCCAGCAGTGAAGGGGTTCGGCAGTCCTACGAGCAGTACTTC,CASSEGVRQSYEQYF
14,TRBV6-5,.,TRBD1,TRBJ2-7,TGTGCCAGCAGTTACAGACAGGGGGCCTGGGAGCAGTACTTC,CASSYRQGAWEQYF
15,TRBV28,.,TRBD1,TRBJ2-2,TGTGCCAGCAGTCCGACAGGGGGCGGAACCGGGGAGCTGTTTTTT,CASSPTGGGTGELFF
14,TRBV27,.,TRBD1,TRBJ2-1,TGTGCCAGCAAGTTGGACAGGGATTACAATGAGCAGTTCTTC,CASKLDRDYNEQFF
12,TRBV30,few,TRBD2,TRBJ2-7,TGTGCCTGGACTAGCGGTTCCTACGAGCAGTACTTC,CAWTSGSYEQYF
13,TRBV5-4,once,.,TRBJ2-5,TGTGCCAGCAGTCCGGCTGCAGGGGAGACCCAGTACTTC,CASSPAAGETQYF
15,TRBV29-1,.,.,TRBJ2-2,TGCAGCGTTCGTCAAGGGGGGCCGAACACCGGGGAGCTGTTTTTT,CSVRQGGPNTGELFF
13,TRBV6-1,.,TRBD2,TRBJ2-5,TGTGCCAGCATGTTGAGCGGGAGGGAGACCCAGTACTTC,CASMLSGRETQYF
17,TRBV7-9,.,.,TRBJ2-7,TGTGCCAGCAGCTTAGGGGAAGGCCAGCGGAGGTCCTACGAGCAGTACTTC,CASSLGEGQRRSYEQYF